A selection of T cell receptor beta chains follows, all from one sample in a study of blood T cell repertoires in COVID-19. Clones were read by immunoSEQ multiplex PCR, and TCRdb kept only the in-frame ones, dropping some. This sample carries 45,000 to 50,000 clones, more than 80% of them seen once, and the ten largest clones take 7% to 10%. The sequencing input was peripheral blood. The receptors were gathered from a man older than 75 in a cohort sampled during active COVID-19. Each CDR3 is given with its conserved first and last residue. Fields, in order: V gene, clone size, J gene, D gene, CDR3 protein, CDR3 DNA. D genes are given only for firm matches. Size is stated for part of the rows, as once, few or many counts, or as a class when the clone is expanded.

TRBV5-1	NA	TRBJ1-1	NA	CASSLGRVVNTEAFF	TGCGCCAGCAGCTTGGGACGGGTGGTGAACACTGAAGCTTTCTTT
TRBV10-3	NA	TRBJ2-1	NA	CAISNPGTGANEQFF	TGTGCCATCAGTAATCCCGGGACTGGTGCAAATGAGCAGTTCTTC
TRBV13	NA	TRBJ2-1	NA	CASSFGLNEQFF	TGTGCCAGCAGCTTCGGACTGAATGAGCAGTTCTTC
TRBV6-5	NA	TRBJ1-1	TRBD1	CASSYGQATEAFF	TGTGCCAGCAGTTACGGACAGGCCACTGAAGCTTTCTTT
TRBV5-1	NA	TRBJ1-4	NA	CASSLGAGEKLFF	TGCGCCAGCAGCTTGGGCGCCGGTGAAAAACTGTTTTTT
TRBV10-1	NA	TRBJ2-3	TRBD1	CASSERTGSPHF	TGCGCCAGCAGTGAAAGGACAGGTTCTCCCCATTTT
TRBV7-2	NA	TRBJ2-2	TRBD1	CASSRDRATGELFF	TGTGCCAGCAGCCGGGACAGGGCGACCGGGGAGCTGTTTTTT
TRBV5-4	NA	TRBJ2-5	TRBD1	CASSSGQGVGETQYF	TGTGCCAGCAGCTCGGGACAGGGGGTCGGTGAGACCCAGTACTTC
TRBV6-5	once	TRBJ2-5	NA	CASSSRGHSQETQYF	TGTGCCAGCAGTTCTCGTGGACATTCGCAAGAGACCCAGTACTTC
TRBV6-5	NA	TRBJ2-7	TRBD1	CASRSDRTSYEQYF	TGTGCCAGCAGGTCGGACAGGACCTCCTACGAGCAGTACTTC
TRBV20-1	NA	TRBJ1-5	NA	CSASRDSNQPQHF	TGCAGTGCTAGTCGCGATAGCAATCAGCCCCAGCATTTT
TRBV10-3	NA	TRBJ2-1	TRBD2	CAISGVSGTFYNEQFF	TGTGCCATCAGTGGTGTCAGCGGGACTTTCTACAATGAGCAGTTCTTC
TRBV30	once	TRBJ2-7	TRBD2	CAWSARRLAASYEQYF	TGTGCCTGGAGCGCTCGGAGGCTAGCGGCGTCCTACGAGCAGTACTTC
TRBV19	NA	TRBJ1-1	NA	CASSIQWNTEAFF	TGTGCCAGTAGTATTCAGTGGAACACTGAAGCTTTCTTT
TRBV7-2	NA	TRBJ1-6	TRBD1	CASGTGGPYNSPLHF	TGTGCCAGCGGGACAGGGGGACCCTATAATTCACCCCTCCACTTT
TRBV10-2	NA	TRBJ1-2	NA	CASSTDSRYGYTF	TGCGCCAGCAGCACGGACAGCCGCTATGGCTACACCTTC
TRBV18	NA	TRBJ1-2	NA	CASSPTDSRYYGYTF	TGTGCCAGCTCACCTACCGACAGTAGATACTATGGCTACACCTTC
TRBV10-3	NA	TRBJ2-7	NA	CAVATQGYEQYF	TGTGCCGTTGCGACCCAGGGCTACGAGCAGTACTTC
TRBV7-9	NA	TRBJ2-7	TRBD1	CASSPRDSYVTYEQYF	TGTGCCAGCAGCCCCCGGGACAGCTACGTTACCTACGAGCAGTACTTC
TRBV27	NA	TRBJ1-4	NA	CASSEARLNNEKLFF	TGTGCCAGCAGCGAAGCGCGATTGAATAATGAAAAACTGTTTTTT
TRBV28	NA	TRBJ2-7	NA	CASSFRVMVYEQYF	TGTGCCAGCAGTTTCCGAGTGATGGTCTACGAGCAGTACTTC
TRBV7-9	NA	TRBJ1-1	NA	CASMVTGEAFF	TGTGCCAGCATGGTCACGGGTGAAGCTTTCTTT
TRBV4-1	NA	TRBJ1-3	NA	CASSPTVSSGNTIYF	TGCGCCAGCAGCCCCACCGTGAGCTCTGGAAACACCATATATTTT
TRBV28	NA	TRBJ1-2	TRBD1	CASSFPGTGNYGYTF	TGTGCCAGCAGTTTTCCCGGGACAGGGAACTATGGCTACACCTTC
TRBV5-1	NA	TRBJ1-2	TRBD1	CASSLNTGVGGYTF	TGCGCCAGCAGCTTGAATACAGGGGTTGGCGGCTACACCTTC
TRBV6-1	NA	TRBJ1-5	NA	CASSELWTGNQPQHF	TGTGCCAGCAGTGAATTATGGACAGGCAATCAGCCCCAGCATTTT
TRBV7-9	NA	TRBJ1-2	TRBD1	CASRSGTVYGYTF	TGTGCCAGCAGATCCGGGACAGTCTATGGCTACACCTTC
TRBV12-3/TRBV12-4	NA	TRBJ2-3	NA	CASRTENTDTQYF	TGTGCCAGCAGAACAGAGAACACAGATACGCAGTATTTT